This T cell receptor beta chain was recovered during a study of blood T cell repertoires in COVID-19. Study-wide background: T cells, B-cell-depleted T cells, or PBMCs supplied cDNA or gDNA.

In the original analysis: Amplifying reference gene primers gave estimates of nucleated cell counts. The data were produced by immunoSEQ multiplex PCR, yet TCRdb's version contains in-frame clones alone and is incomplete. That table gives V, J and clone size, and the DNA gave D and trimming. Here the sample spans 200,000 to 300,000 clones, 88% being singletons. Germline V gene data show CDR1 as ENHRY and CDR2 as SYGVKD. CDR3 size: 16 residues. The V gene lost 0 bases and the J gene lost 0 bases, with 12 bases spanning the gap. Sequenced: peripheral blood. This chain uses TRBV10-3 with TRBJ2-7, with a possible D match to TRBD2 (6 bases). The clonotype was recovered from a man aged 55 to 70 who had recovered from COVID-19. CDR3 DNA: TGTGCCATCAGTGAGTCGATCGGGGGATACTCCTACGAGCAGTACTTC. Encoded protein: CAISESIGGYSYEQYF.